This T cell receptor (beta chain) was recovered during a study of T cells in Graves' hyperthyroidism and ophthalmopathy. This CDR3 has 15 residues. Per the germline V gene, CDR1 is LNHDA and CDR2 is SQIVND (reference sequence). V lost 7 bases, J lost 0 bases, and 15 bases lay in between. The TCR beta CDR3 regions underwent amplification using RNA transcripts as the source. Initially, a first-round RT-PCR of the TCR CDR3 employed the HTBI primer set. TCRdb processed the multiplex PCR reads anew with MiXCR; each CDR3 protein has one entry. The table includes around 520,000 distinct CDR3 sequences, approximately 25% detected once. This clonotype was recorded many times.

The chain links TRBV19 to TRBJ1-1; tentative D call: TRBD1 (5 bases). Sequencing was carried out using blood. The origin of this receptor is a woman in her thirties with Graves' ophthalmopathy. This chain's CDR3 is CASISLGLLNTEAFF. The CDR3 nucleotides are TGTGCCAGTATTAGTCTGGGGCTCCTGAACACTGAAGCTTTCTTT.